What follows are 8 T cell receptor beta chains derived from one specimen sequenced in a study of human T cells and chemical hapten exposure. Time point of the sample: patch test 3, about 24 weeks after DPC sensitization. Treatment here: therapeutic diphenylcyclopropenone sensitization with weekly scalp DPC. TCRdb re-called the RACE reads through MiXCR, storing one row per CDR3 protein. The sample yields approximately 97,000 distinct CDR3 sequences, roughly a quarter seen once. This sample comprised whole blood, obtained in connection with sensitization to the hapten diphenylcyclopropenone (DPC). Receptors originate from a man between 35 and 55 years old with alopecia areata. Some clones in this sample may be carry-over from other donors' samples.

The CDR3 sequence is CASSSGGPNTGELFF. In nucleotides, the CDR3 is TGTGCCAGCAGCTCAGGGGGGCCGAACACCGGGGAGCTGTTTTTT. The chain combines TRBV7-2 with TRBJ2-2; D possibly corresponds to TRBD1 (7 bases). The germline gives CDR1 SGHTA, CDR2 FQGNSA. Deletions cut 4 bases from V and 0 bases from J, with 9 bases between. This CDR3 has 15 amino acids.

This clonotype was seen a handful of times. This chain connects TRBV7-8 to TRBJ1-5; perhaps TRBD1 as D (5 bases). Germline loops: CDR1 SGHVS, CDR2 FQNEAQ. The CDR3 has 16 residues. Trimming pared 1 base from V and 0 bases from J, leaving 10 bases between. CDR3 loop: CASSLEFRDSNQPQHF. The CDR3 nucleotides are TGTGCCAGCAGCTTAGAGTTCAGGGATAGCAATCAGCCCCAGCATTTT. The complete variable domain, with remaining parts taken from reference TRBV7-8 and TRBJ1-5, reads GAGVSQSPRYKVAKRGQDVALRCDPISGHVSLFWYQQALGQGPEFLTYFQNEAQLDKSGLPSDRFFAERPEGSVSTLKIQRTQQEDSAVYLCASSLEFRDSNQPQHFGDGTRLSIL.

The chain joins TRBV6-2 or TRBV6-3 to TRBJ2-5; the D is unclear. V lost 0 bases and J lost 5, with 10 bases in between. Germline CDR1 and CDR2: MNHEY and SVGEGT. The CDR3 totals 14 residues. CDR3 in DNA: TGTGCCAGCAGTTACTCGACGGCTCAGGAGACCCAGTACTTC. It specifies CASSYSTAQETQYF.

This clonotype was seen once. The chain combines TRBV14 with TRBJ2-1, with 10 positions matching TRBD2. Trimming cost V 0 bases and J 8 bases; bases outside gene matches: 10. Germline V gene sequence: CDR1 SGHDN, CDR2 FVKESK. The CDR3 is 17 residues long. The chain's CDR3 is CASSQDPALAGVHEQFF. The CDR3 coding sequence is TGTGCCAGCAGCCAAGACCCTGCCCTAGCGGGGGTTCATGAGCAGTTCTTC.

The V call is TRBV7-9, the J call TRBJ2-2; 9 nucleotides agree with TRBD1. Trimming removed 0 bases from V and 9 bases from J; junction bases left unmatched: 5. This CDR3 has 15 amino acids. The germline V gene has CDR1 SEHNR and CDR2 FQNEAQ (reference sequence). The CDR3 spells CASSLATGGDRELFF. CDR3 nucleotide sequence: TGTGCCAGCAGCTTAGCCACAGGGGGCGACCGGGAGCTGTTTTTT.

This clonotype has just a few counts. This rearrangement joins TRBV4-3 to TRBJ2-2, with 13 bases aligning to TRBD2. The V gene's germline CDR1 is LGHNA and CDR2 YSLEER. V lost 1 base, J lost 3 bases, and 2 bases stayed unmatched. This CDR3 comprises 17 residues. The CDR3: CASSQGLAGGHTGELFF. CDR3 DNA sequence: TGCGCCAGCAGCCAAGGACTAGCGGGAGGTCACACCGGGGAGCTGTTTTTT.

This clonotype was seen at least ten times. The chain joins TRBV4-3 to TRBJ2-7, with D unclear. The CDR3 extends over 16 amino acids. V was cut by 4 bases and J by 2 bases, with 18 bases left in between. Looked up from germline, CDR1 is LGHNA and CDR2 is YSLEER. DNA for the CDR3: TGCGCCAGCAGCCCGGATGTAAAGGGTAGACCCTACGAGCAGTACTTC. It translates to CASSPDVKGRPYEQYF.

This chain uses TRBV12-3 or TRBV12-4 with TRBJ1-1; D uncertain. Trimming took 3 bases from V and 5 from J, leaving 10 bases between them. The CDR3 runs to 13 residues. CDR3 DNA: TGTGCCAGCAGTTTTGGAAGGACGACTGAAGCTTTCTTT. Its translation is CASSFGRTTEAFF.